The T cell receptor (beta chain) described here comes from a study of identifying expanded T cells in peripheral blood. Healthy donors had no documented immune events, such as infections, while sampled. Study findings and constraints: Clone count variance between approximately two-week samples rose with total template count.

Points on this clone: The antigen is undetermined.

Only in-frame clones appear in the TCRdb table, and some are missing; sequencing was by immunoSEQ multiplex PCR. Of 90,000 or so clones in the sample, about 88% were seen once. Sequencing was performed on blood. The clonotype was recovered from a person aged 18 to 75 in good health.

This CDR3 is CASSQAGQGPYEQYF. In DNA, the CDR3 is TGCGCCAGCAGCCAAGCGGGACAGGGCCCCTACGAGCAGTACTTC. The rearrangement joins TRBV4-1 to TRBJ2-7, with 9 bases fitting TRBD1. The V gene's germline CDR1 is MGHRA and CDR2 YSYEKL. After removal of 1 base from V and 2 bases from J, the junction contained 3 bases not matched to a gene. The CDR3 consists of 15 residues.